This is a list of T cell receptor beta chains from one sample in a study of T cells after yellow fever vaccination. TCRdb reprocessed the 5' RACE reads via MiXCR and lists one record per CDR3 protein. Of about 160,000 distinct CDR3 sequences in the sample, about 7% were seen once. This specimen was CD4+ T cells sorted from PBMCs, taken 5 days after the first yellow fever vaccination. The source is a man between 18 and 29 years old who received the YFV17D yellow fever vaccine. Both conserved end residues are part of each CDR3. D genes are given only for firm matches. Expanded clones get a size class; other rows say once, few or many, or leave the size out.

TRBJ2-1 TRBV9 many - TGTGCCAGCAGCGTAGGACAGAACAATGAGCAGTTCTTC CASSVGQNNEQFF
TRBJ2-3 TRBV4-3 few TRBD2 TGCGCCAGCAGCCAACGTTCCGGGGGGGGCAGAGATACGCAGTATTTT CASSQRSGGGRDTQYF
TRBJ1-5 TRBV18 - TRBD1 TGTGCCAGCTCACCGGGACAGTATCAGCCCCAGCATTTT CASSPGQYQPQHF
TRBJ2-3 TRBV25-1 many - TGTGCCAGCAGTGGAACCACAGATACGCAGTATTTT CASSGTTDTQYF
TRBJ2-7 TRBV6-1 few - TGTGCCAGCATACCCCAGGGGGGAGCCTACGAGCAGTACTTC CASIPQGGAYEQYF
TRBJ1-6 TRBV7-3 many - TGTGCCAGCAGCTTAAAGGCACCGCCGGACGGTTCACCCCTCCACTTT CASSLKAPPDGSPLHF
TRBJ1-3 TRBV6-1 many - TGTGCCAGCAGTGAACAGGGTGGAAACACCATATATTTT CASSEQGGNTIYF
TRBJ1-2 TRBV14 - - TGTGCCAGCAGTCTGGGGACGGGGTCTGGCTATGGCTACACCTTC CASSLGTGSGYGYTF
TRBJ2-7 TRBV5-1 few - TGCGCCAGCAGCTACTCGACAAACTACGAGCAGTACTTC CASSYSTNYEQYF
TRBJ1-2 TRBV25-1 many TRBD1 TGTGCCAGCAGTGAATTGGGGCAGGGGGAAGATGGCTACACCTTC CASSELGQGEDGYTF
TRBJ2-7 TRBV12-3/TRBV12-4 few - TGTGCCAGCAGTTTCGAGAGGGGGAATCTCTACGAGCAGTACTTC CASSFERGNLYEQYF
TRBJ2-2 TRBV7-9 - - TGTGCCAGCAGCTTAGCTGGGGATGCGAACACCGGGGAGCTGTTTTTT CASSLAGDANTGELFF
TRBJ2-7 TRBV7-8 many TRBD1 TGTGCCAGCAGCTTGGGACAGGAGTCCTACGAGCAGTACTTC CASSLGQESYEQYF
TRBJ1-2 TRBV5-8 few - TGTGCCAGCAGCCCCAACAGGGCCAGGGGCTACACCTTC CASSPNRARGYTF
TRBJ2-3 TRBV6-6 many TRBD1 TGTGCCAGCAGTTACTCGACAGGGCCAGATACGCAGTATTTT CASSYSTGPDTQYF
TRBJ2-1 TRBV5-1 many TRBD2 TGCGCCACCCGGACTAGCGGGGGGCTCTCCTACAATGAGCAGTTCTTC CATRTSGGLSYNEQFF